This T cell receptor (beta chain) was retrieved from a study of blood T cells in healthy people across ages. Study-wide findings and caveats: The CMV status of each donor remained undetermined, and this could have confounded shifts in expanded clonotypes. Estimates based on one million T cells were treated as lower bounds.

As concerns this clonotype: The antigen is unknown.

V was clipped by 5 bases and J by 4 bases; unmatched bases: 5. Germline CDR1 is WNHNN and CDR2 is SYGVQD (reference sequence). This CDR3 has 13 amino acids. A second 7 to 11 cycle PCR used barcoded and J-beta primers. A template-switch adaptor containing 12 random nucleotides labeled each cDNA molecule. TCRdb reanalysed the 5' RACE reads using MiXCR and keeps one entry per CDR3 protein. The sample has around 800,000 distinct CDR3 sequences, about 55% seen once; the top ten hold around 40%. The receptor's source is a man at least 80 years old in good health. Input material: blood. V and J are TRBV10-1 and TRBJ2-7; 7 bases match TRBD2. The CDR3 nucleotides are TGCGCCAGCAGTCGGGGGGAGCGGTACGAGCAGTACTTC. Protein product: CASSRGERYEQYF.